This T cell receptor beta chain emerged from a study of PD-1 blockade in classical Hodgkin lymphoma. Study-level points and caveats: Possible causes of repertoire differences, disease activity or prior therapy, remain undefined.

Sequencing was performed with immunoSEQ multiplex PCR; in TCRdb, only in-frame clones are kept and a portion is missing. The table includes approximately 100,000 clones, 75% to 85% detected once. The length of the CDR3 is 14 residues. CDR1 is SGHTA, CDR2 FQGNSA, per germline. V was cut by 1 base and J by 9 bases, with 15 bases left in between. This clone has just a few counts. As yet, its antigen is unknown. Time point meaning: cycle 4 day 1 (C4D1), after five to seven weeks of nivolumab. After autologous stem cell transplantation all patients relapsed, and prior brentuximab vedotin exposure differed between cohorts.

The gene calls are TRBV7-2 and TRBJ1-2, with D hard to call. The sample was peripheral blood mononuclear cells (PBMCs), taken before the fourth cycle of nivolumab. The clonotype originates from a human donor with classical Hodgkin lymphoma. This chain's CDR3 is CASSLVVGSGSYTF. The CDR3 region has the DNA TGTGCCAGCAGCTTAGTAGTGGGGAGTGGGAGCTACACCTTC. The variable domain in full, completed from reference TRBV7-2 and TRBJ1-2, reads GAGVSQSPSNKVTEKGKDVELRCDPISGHTALYWYRQSLGQGLEFLIYFQGNSAPDKSGLPSDRFSAERTGGSVSTLTIQRTQQEDSAVYLCASSLVVGSGSYTFGSGTRLTVV.